What follows are 12 T cell receptor beta chains derived from one specimen sequenced in a study of CD8+ T cells in alopecia areata. It was cDNA, reverse transcribed from extracted RNA, that served as the sequencing template. Clones were sequenced by immunoSEQ multiplex PCR, and TCRdb holds only the in-frame ones, with some missing. The table has over 120,000 clones, about half seen once. The sequenced sample was CD4+ T cells sorted from blood, obtained at week 0. These receptor sequences come from a human donor with alopecia areata.

This chain uses TRBV9 with TRBJ2-1; no reliable D call. Trimming took off 0 bases at V and 7 bases at J, with 11 bases between the two ends. This CDR3 is built from 14 residues. CDR1 is SGDLS, CDR2 YYNGEE, per germline. CDR3 sequence: CASSVVSGWNEQFF. Here the CDR3 DNA reads TGTGCCAGCAGCGTAGTATCCGGGTGGAATGAGCAGTTCTTC.

The V call is TRBV5-4, the J call TRBJ1-1, with D possibly TRBD1 on 5 matching bases. There are 14 residues in the CDR3. Trimming stripped 2 bases from V and 1 base from J, with 9 bases between. Germline V gives CDR1 SGHNT, CDR2 YYREEE (reference sequence). The CDR3 DNA is TGTGCCAGCAGCTTACCGACAGAGAACACTGAAGCTTTCTTT. Amino acid sequence: CASSLPTENTEAFF.

V and J are TRBV19 and TRBJ1-4, with 8 bases identical to TRBD1. CDR1 and CDR2 from the germline V gene are LNHDA and SQIVND (reference sequence). The CDR3 is 14 amino acids. With 7 bases clipped from V and 4 bases from J, the junction kept 5 bases outside the gene matches. The CDR3 here is CASTGDRFNEKLFF. Here the CDR3 DNA reads TGTGCCAGTACCGGGGACAGGTTTAATGAAAAACTGTTTTTT.

This clone was seen a few times. This rearrangement joins TRBV5-1 to TRBJ1-2, with TRBD1 matching over 9 bases. Germline assignment: CDR1 SGHRS and CDR2 YFSETQ. Trimming removed 4 bases from V and 8 bases from J; junction bases left unmatched: 9. CDR3 length: 14 residues. CDR3 sequence: CASSPIQGARGYTF. The CDR3 coding sequence is TGCGCCAGCAGCCCTATACAGGGGGCGCGAGGCTACACCTTC.

This clone was counted between two and nine times. The genes are TRBV5-1 and TRBJ2-5; unclear D gene. V gave up 0 bases and J gave up 3 bases, with 9 bases separating them. From germline, CDR1 is SGHRS and CDR2 YFSETQ. CDR3 length: 14 amino acids. The CDR3 loop is CASSLALVKETQYF. The CDR3 DNA sequence: TGCGCCAGCAGCTTGGCCTTGGTTAAAGAGACCCAGTACTTC.

The chain has TRBV27 and TRBJ2-7, with 9 positions matching TRBD2. The CDR3 covers 15 residues. The V gene's germline CDR1 is MNHEY and CDR2 SMNVEV (reference sequence). The junction had 11 bases not matched to a gene; V was cut back by 5 bases and J by 6 bases. CDR3 DNA sequence: TGTGCCAGCAGTAGGGCGGGAGGGCCTCTTGTCGAGCAGTACTTC. Protein product: CASSRAGGPLVEQYF.

The chain uses TRBV5-1 and TRBJ1-1, with D uncertain. CDR1 and CDR2 (germline): SGHRS, YFSETQ. The V end was cut by 3 bases, the J end by 1 base, with 13 bases between. This CDR3 has 15 amino acids. DNA for the CDR3: TGCGCCAGCAGCTCACCCTCCGCAGGGAACACTGAAGCTTTCTTT. Amino acids: CASSSPSAGNTEAFF.

The chain couples TRBV30 to TRBJ1-5, with TRBD1 matching over 8 bases. The CDR3 is 15 amino acids. After removal of 3 bases from V and 4 bases from J, the junction contained 8 bases not matched to a gene. Per germline, CDR1 GTSNPN and CDR2 SVGIG (reference sequence). The CDR3 nucleotides are TGTGCCTGGAGCGTAACCGACAGGGGTAATCAGCCCCAGCATTTT. This gives the protein CAWSVTDRGNQPQHF.

The rearrangement uses TRBV10-3 and TRBJ2-5; D is ambiguous. Germline assignment: CDR1 ENHRY and CDR2 SYGVKD. Trimming pared 2 bases from V and 4 bases from J, leaving 5 bases between. This CDR3 region has 12 residues. The CDR3 sequence is CAISEIGETQYF. The CDR3 DNA is TGTGCCATCAGTGAGATAGGAGAGACCCAGTACTTC.

This clone was recorded at least ten times. The chain links TRBV2 to TRBJ2-3; D gene ambiguous. The V gene lost 4 bases and the J gene lost 5 bases, with 10 bases spanning the gap. Germline V gene sequence: CDR1 SNHLY, CDR2 FYNNEI. The CDR3 is made up of 13 amino acids. The CDR3 spells CASSVWARDTQYF. In DNA, the CDR3 is TGTGCCAGCAGTGTTTGGGCACGAGATACGCAGTATTTT.

Remarks on this clone: The junction departs from germline at one end; a sequencing error may be responsible. V and J are TRBV2 and TRBJ2-1; D uncertain. There are 12 residues in the CDR3. Germline lookup yields CDR1 SNHLY and CDR2 FYNNEI. CDR3 nucleotides: TGTGCCAGCAGCGAGACCTACAGTGAGCAGTTCTTC. Protein sequence: CASSETYSEQFF.

This chain uses TRBV6-6 with TRBJ2-1; D gene ambiguous. V was clipped by 0 bases and J by 12 bases, with 6 bases between them. CDR3 length: 11 amino acids. Germline CDR1 MNHNY, CDR2 SVGAGI (reference sequence). The CDR3 coding sequence is TGTGCCAGCAGTTACTCGGAGTTGCAGTTCTTC. This translates into CASSYSELQFF.